One and the same sample provided the 7 T cell receptor beta chains below, sequenced in a study of T cell responses to AZD1222 COVID-19 vaccine. Assay used: immunoSEQ multiplex PCR; TCRdb lists only in-frame clones, some missing. The data show tens of thousands of clones, approximately 92% seen once. Sequenced material: peripheral blood, taken 28 days after the second AZD1222 dose. These receptors originate from an adult who received the AZD1222 COVID-19 vaccine.

The J gene is TRBJ2-7, the V gene TRBV28; unclear D gene. Germline loops: CDR1 MDHEN, CDR2 SYDVKM. This CDR3 is built from 11 residues. V lost 6 bases and J 4 bases, leaving 7 bases between the germline ends. The DNA of the CDR3 is TGTGCCAGCAGGGATTATTACGAGCAGTACTTC. This codes for CASRDYYEQYF.

The rearrangement links TRBV20-1 to TRBJ2-5; 9 positions match TRBD2. The V segment lost 3 bases and the J segment 5 bases; nucleotides outside the gene matches: 10. Per germline, CDR1 DFQATT and CDR2 SNEGSKA (reference sequence). The CDR3 is 15 residues long. DNA of the CDR3: TGCAGTGCTAGTGCCGGGACTAGCTCTGGGGAGACCCAGTACTTC. Encoded protein: CSASAGTSSGETQYF.

The rearrangement joins TRBV9 to TRBJ1-2; 9 bases line up with TRBD1. The junction had 2 bases not matched to a gene; V was cut back by 0 bases and J by 8 bases. In germline, CDR1 is SGDLS, CDR2 YYNGEE. The CDR3 sequence is 13 residues long. CDR3 sequence (DNA): TGTGCCAGCAGCGTAGACAGGGGGCGCGGCTACACCTTC. Translation: CASSVDRGRGYTF.

The chain employs TRBV5-1 and TRBJ1-2; D not certain. The CDR3 consists of 13 residues. Germline V gene sequence: CDR1 SGHRS, CDR2 YFSETQ. Trimming left V 5 bases short and J 0 bases short, with 8 bases between. The CDR3 loop is CASRGRANYGYTF. The CDR3 DNA is TGCGCCAGCAGAGGGCGGGCTAACTATGGCTACACCTTC.

The rearrangement joins TRBV6-5 to TRBJ2-2; no definite D call. Trimming left V 2 bases short and J 7 bases short, with 8 bases between. The CDR3 spans 13 residues. The V gene's germline CDR1 is MNHEY and CDR2 SVGAGI. CDR3 in amino acids: CASSYGYHGELFF. The CDR3 DNA reads TGTGCCAGCAGTTACGGTTACCACGGGGAGCTGTTTTTT.

This clone was seen a handful of times. The chain carries TRBV6-6 and TRBJ2-5, with 8 bases lining up with TRBD1. The CDR3 is 14 residues long. V lost 4 bases and J lost 1; bases outside the gene matches: 2. CDR1 and CDR2 from the germline V gene are MNHNY and SVGAGI (reference sequence). CDR3: CASSFGTGQETQYF. The DNA of the CDR3 is TGTGCCAGCAGTTTCGGGACAGGCCAAGAGACCCAGTACTTC.

V usage is TRBV5-4 and J usage is TRBJ2-1; 7 positions agree with TRBD2. V was clipped by 3 bases and J by 3 bases; unmatched bases: 3. The CDR3 extends over 14 amino acids. Germline values: CDR1 SGHNT, CDR2 YYREEE (reference sequence). CDR3 coding DNA: TGTGCCAGCAGCTCACGGGACTACTACAATGAGCAGTTCTTC. Protein sequence: CASSSRDYYNEQFF.